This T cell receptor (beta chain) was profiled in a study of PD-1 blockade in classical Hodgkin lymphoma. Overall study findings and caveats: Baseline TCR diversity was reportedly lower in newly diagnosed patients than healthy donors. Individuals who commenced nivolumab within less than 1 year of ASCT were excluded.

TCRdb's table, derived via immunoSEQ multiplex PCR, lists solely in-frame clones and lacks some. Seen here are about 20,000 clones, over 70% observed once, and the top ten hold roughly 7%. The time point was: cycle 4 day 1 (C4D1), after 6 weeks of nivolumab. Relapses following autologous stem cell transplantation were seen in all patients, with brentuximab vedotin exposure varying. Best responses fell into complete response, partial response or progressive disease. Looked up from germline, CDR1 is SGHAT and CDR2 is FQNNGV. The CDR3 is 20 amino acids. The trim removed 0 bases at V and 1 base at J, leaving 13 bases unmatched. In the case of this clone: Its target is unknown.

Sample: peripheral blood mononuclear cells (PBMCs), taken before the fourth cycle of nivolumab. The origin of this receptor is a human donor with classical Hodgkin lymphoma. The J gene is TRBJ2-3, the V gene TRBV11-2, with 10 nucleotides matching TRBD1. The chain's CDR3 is CASSLDSGQGRLEGTDTQYF. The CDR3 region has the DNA TGTGCCAGCAGCTTAGACTCGGGACAGGGGCGCTTAGAGGGCACAGATACGCAGTATTTT.